This TCR beta chain was recorded in a study of CD8+ T cells in alopecia areata. Germline CDR1 is WSHSY and CDR2 is SAAADI. This CDR3 comprises 13 residues. V gave up 8 bases and J gave up 6 bases, with 14 bases separating them. A remark on this clone: Its antigen remains unidentified.

Whole-study findings and limits: Lesional tissue from the scalp (especially in alopecia totalis/universalis) showed higher clonality than normal scalp. Sharing of TCR sequences between patients (possibly for HLA-related reasons) was less clear than in mice.

Sequencing relied on a cDNA template that was reverse transcribed from extracted RNA. The table came from immunoSEQ multiplex PCR; TCRdb's copy has only in-frame clones and leaves some out. The sample shows 95,000 to 110,000 clones, approximately 52% of them seen only once. Using a FACSAria, the CD4+ and CD8+ T cells were sorted from the PBMCs. The receptor was derived from a human donor in good health. The specimen was CD4+ T cells sorted from blood. The gene calls are TRBV10-2 and TRBJ2-1, with TRBD2 as a possible D gene (5 bases). The CDR3 loop is CASLRPGINEQFF. The CDR3 DNA follows: TGCGCCAGCCTAAGACCGGGAATCAATGAGCAGTTCTTC.